The T cell receptor beta chain under discussion was sequenced for a study of cytomegalovirus exposure and HLA in healthy donors (TCRdb year 2017). Regarding the study in general: According to a later analysis, the roughly 120 validation repertoires were produced on the same platform as the 700 or so repertoires of the first cohort. The study was designed to test whether signatures of past pathogen exposure could be identified by cataloging public T cell receptors. Along with the roughly 710-subject first cohort, a separate validation cohort of approximately 110 different subjects was used. The study combined high-throughput TCR immunosequencing, statistical association of individual TCRs with disease status, and machine learning to predict cytomegalovirus infection status.

The donors were included in the validation cohort of over a hundred subjects, a group kept apart from the roughly 700-subject first cohort. The paper as a whole reports these results and caveats: Most TCR sequences were seen in very few donors, while some public TCRs were found in many individuals. The study gave a list of 150 to 200 TCR beta chains associated with cytomegalovirus. According to the authors, the approach could potentially be generalized to other disease states and immunological phenotypes. In vitro tests confirmed that three of the cytomegalovirus-associated TCR beta chains recognize cytomegalovirus antigens. A later analysis lacked HLA typing for the validation cohort, so it scored co-occurrence in that cohort across all 120 or so repertoires. In a later analysis, TCRs clustered in the first cohort were found to also tend to co-occur in the roughly 130 validation repertoires, with roughly 93% of cluster scores above 0. In both the original and validation cohorts, the classifier was reported to diagnose cytomegalovirus status with high specificity and sensitivity.

The library was generated by the immunoSEQ multiplex PCR assay. In the original analysis: To diagnose cytomegalovirus status from the catalog of TCR beta chain sequences, a statistical classification framework was built. TCRdb holds this immuneACCESS table with in-frame rearrangements only. Some clones are missing; in checked studies, unresolved V genes explain under half, and the rest has no known cause. V and J calls and clone size come straight from that table; D and trimming were deduced from the DNA. This sample is represented by some 140,000 clones; just under 85% of them were singletons. The biggest ten clones account for around 1.4% of the sample. Remarks on this clone: The target of this receptor is not known. No base qualities exist here, and no much larger clone lies one base off it.

The germline V gene sets CDR1 to MNHNS and CDR2 to SASEGT. The V and J ends are trimmed by 4 bases and 4 bases, leaving 10 bases between them. From cysteine to phenylalanine, the CDR3 is 14 amino acids long. The read is trimmed to its CDR3 DNA, 42 bases read in frame from base 1. This clonotype originated in a woman younger than 45 in good health and CMV-seronegative. Recombination linked TRBV6-1 to TRBJ1-4; TRBD1 could be the D gene, as 5 bases match. The specimen was PBMCs. The DNA sequence follows: TGTGCCAGCAGTGTCCGGGACTTTAATGAAAAACTGTTTTTT. Translation gives CASSVRDFNEKLFF.